This TCR beta chain is drawn from a study of monozygotic twins with inflammatory bowel disease. Study-wide results and caveats: No single strong signal or clonotype associated with IBD was supported.

Comments on this clonotype: Antigen unknown.

After re-calling the 5' RACE reads, TCRdb lists one entry per CDR3 protein, DNA absent. The listing records approximately 400,000 distinct CDR3 sequences. The CDR3 has 16 residues. Germline V CDR1 and CDR2: LGHNA, YSLEER. The sample consisted of blood. V gene TRBV4-3 combines with J gene TRBJ2-7; the D call from TCRdb, TRBD1, cannot be confirmed without DNA. The sequence came from a human donor with ulcerative colitis or Crohn's disease, or a healthy co-twin of an affected twin (not recorded which). Here the CDR3 reads CASSQNPPTGSYEQYF.